The T cell receptor beta chain described here comes from a study of T-cell memory formation after mild COVID-19. Looking at the study overall: Each donor largely had its own TCR clusters. Study-wide results and limits: Still unconfirmed is whether the second-wave clones peaking on day 37 recognized SARS-CoV-2. Clones that contracted from day 15 to 85 were balanced CD4/CD8, while later expanders leaned CD4+.

Remarks on this clonotype: As yet, its antigen is unknown.

MiXCR, applied by TCRdb to the 5' RACE reads, yields one record per CDR3 protein. The table records 550,000 to 600,000 distinct CDR3 sequences, roughly 17% of them present only once. V was trimmed by 5 bases and J by 4 bases, leaving 11 bases between them. The CDR3 consists of 13 residues. CDR1 is SEHNR, CDR2 FQNEAQ, per germline (reference sequence). The source is an adult woman who had mild COVID-19 (a few samples of this study predate the infection). Cell type and time point are not known. The sample comprised PBMCs or a T cell subset sorted from them (not recorded which). The chain couples TRBV7-9 to TRBJ1-1; D not resolved. This chain's CDR3 is CASSPQRVTEAFF. The CDR3 DNA sequence: TGTGCCAGCAGCCCCCAGCGGGTCACTGAAGCTTTCTTT. The whole variable domain, remainder taken from reference TRBV7-9 and TRBJ1-1, is DTGVSQNPRHKITKRGQNVTFRCDPISEHNRLYWYRQTLGQGPEFLTYFQNEAQLEKSRLLSDRFSAERPKGSFSTLEIQRTEQGDSAMYLCASSPQRVTEAFFGQGTRLTVV.